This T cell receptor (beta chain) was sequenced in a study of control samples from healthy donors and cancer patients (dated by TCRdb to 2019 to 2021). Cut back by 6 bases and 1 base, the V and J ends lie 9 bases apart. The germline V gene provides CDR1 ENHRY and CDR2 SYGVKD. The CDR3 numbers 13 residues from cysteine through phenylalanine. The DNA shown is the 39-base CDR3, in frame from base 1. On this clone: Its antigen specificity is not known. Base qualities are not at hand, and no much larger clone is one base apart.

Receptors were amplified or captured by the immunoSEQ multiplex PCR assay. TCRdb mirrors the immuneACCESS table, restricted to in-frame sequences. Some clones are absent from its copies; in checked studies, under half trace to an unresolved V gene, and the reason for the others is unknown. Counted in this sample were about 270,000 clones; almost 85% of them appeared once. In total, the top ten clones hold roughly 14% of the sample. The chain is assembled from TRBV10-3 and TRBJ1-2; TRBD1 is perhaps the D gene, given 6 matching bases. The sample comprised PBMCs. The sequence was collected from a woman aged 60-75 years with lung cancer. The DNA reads TGTGCCATCAGCGGGGGCTTTAACTATGGCTACACCTTC. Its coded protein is CAISGGFNYGYTF.